The next 11 T cell receptor beta chains were all read from a single sample in a study of tumour-infiltrating T cells in Burkitt lymphoma. Using immunoSEQ multiplex PCR, the repertoire was profiled, and TCRdb retains in-frame clones only, with some absent. The table records about 14,000 clones, approximately 29% of them present only once. Sequencing was performed on tumor tissue. The receptors were gathered from a human donor with diffuse large B-cell lymphoma.

The rearrangement links TRBV18 to TRBJ2-5; D perhaps matches TRBD2 (6 bases). The CDR3 is 14 amino acids. Trimming took off 1 base at V and 2 bases at J, with 8 bases between the two ends. CDR1 and CDR2 from the germline V gene are KGHSH and LQKENI. The CDR3, as DNA: TGTGCCAGCTCACCACGGGCGGGACAAGAGACCCAGTACTTC. This gives the protein CASSPRAGQETQYF.

This chain joins TRBV11-2 and TRBJ2-1; 10 bases line up with TRBD2. This CDR3 region has 15 residues. Trimming took 5 bases from V and 6 from J; bases not matched to a gene: 7. Germline values: CDR1 SGHAT, CDR2 FQNNGV. The DNA for the CDR3 is TGTGCCAGCAGCCGTGAGCGGGAGGGTTTCAATGAGCAGTTCTTC. Translation gives CASSREREGFNEQFF.

The gene calls are TRBV5-1 and TRBJ2-2; D unclear. Trimming pared 1 base from V and 7 bases from J, leaving 5 bases between. CDR1 is SGHRS, CDR2 YFSETQ, per germline. The CDR3 has 12 amino acids. In DNA, the CDR3 is TGCGCCAGCAGCTTGATTGTCGGGGAGCTGTTTTTT. Its protein is CASSLIVGELFF.

This clone has more than one count but fewer than ten. The chain has TRBV14 and TRBJ2-3; tentatively, D is TRBD2 (6 bases). This CDR3 comprises 17 residues. CDR1 SGHDN and CDR2 FVKESK come from the germline V gene. Trimming took off 4 bases at V and 3 bases at J, with 20 bases between the two ends. The CDR3, as DNA: TGTGCCAGCAGCCCCCCGGGACTCAGATTGGGTACAGATACGCAGTATTTT. This codes for CASSPPGLRLGTDTQYF.

This clone was detected a few times. V and J are TRBV7-8 and TRBJ1-2; TRBD1 agrees at 7 bases. Trimming at V came to 5 bases and at J to 6 bases, leaving 9 bases not matched to a gene. Per germline, CDR1 SGHVS and CDR2 FQNEAQ. The CDR3 has 14 amino acids. CDR3 DNA: TGTGCCAGCAGCGCTAGGGGCGACAGGGATGGCTACACCTTC. Amino acid sequence: CASSARGDRDGYTF.

This clone was counted only a few times. Its ends do not fully match the called genes, so a read error is possible. The V call is TRBV27, the J call TRBJ1-1; a weak D match, TRBD1 (6 bases). This CDR3 comprises 13 residues. Looked up from germline, CDR1 is MNHEY and CDR2 is SMNVEV (reference sequence). CDR3 sequence reads: CTSSQTGYTEAFF. The CDR3 DNA sequence: TGTACCAGCAGTCAGACAGGATATACTGAAGCTTTCTTT.

The chain recombines TRBV7-9 with TRBJ1-3; no firm D call. The V gene lost 5 bases and the J gene lost 6 bases, with 5 bases spanning the gap. The CDR3 runs to 11 residues. Looked up from germline, CDR1 is SEHNR and CDR2 is FQNEAQ (reference sequence). In DNA, the CDR3 is TGTGCCAGCAGCCCTCAAAACACCATATATTTT. As protein: CASSPQNTIYF.

The gene calls are TRBV7-8 and TRBJ2-1; D uncertain. The V gene's germline CDR1 is SGHVS and CDR2 FQNEAQ. CDR3 size: 15 residues. V dropped 1 base and J dropped 4 bases, with 11 bases sitting between them. As DNA, the CDR3 is TGTGCCAGCAGCTTAGGACCGTTTCAATACAATGAGCAGTTCTTC. Residues: CASSLGPFQYNEQFF.

This clone came up a few times. V usage is TRBV27 and J usage is TRBJ1-5; D remains unclear. The length of the CDR3 is 14 residues. In germline, CDR1 is MNHEY, CDR2 SMNVEV (reference sequence). V gave up 7 bases and J gave up 5 bases, with 15 bases separating them. The CDR3 DNA is TGTGCCAGCAAGGAGAATCTAAGCGATCAGCCCCAGCATTTT. Translated, it gives CASKENLSDQPQHF.

This clone was picked up a small number of times. CDR3 sequence (DNA): TGTGCCAGCAGACCCCTAAGCCGCTCCTACAATGAGCAGTTCTTC. Amino acid sequence: CASRPLSRSYNEQFF. This sequence joins TRBV6-5 and TRBJ2-1, with unresolved D. V was pared by 6 bases and J by 0 bases, with 12 bases between. This CDR3 comprises 15 residues. CDR1 is MNHEY and CDR2 is SVGAGI in the germline V gene.

V gene TRBV5-6 combines with J gene TRBJ1-1; D may be TRBD1 (5 bases). V was clipped by 3 bases and J by 0 bases, with 12 bases between them. This CDR3 contains 15 residues. Germline CDR1 and CDR2: SGHDT and YYEEEE. The DNA for the CDR3 is TGTGCCAGCAGCTCGCTTGGACACTTGAACACTGAAGCTTTCTTT. This sequence encodes CASSSLGHLNTEAFF.